These T cell receptor beta chains were read from a single sample in a study of siplizumab effects on memory and regulatory T cells. The assay was immunoSEQ multiplex PCR, and TCRdb's table has in-frame clones only and misses some. The sample lists about 91,000 clones; roughly 96% were seen once. The sample consisted of naive CD4+ T cells sorted from blood. The source of these receptors is a human donor in good health. CDR3s include the opening cysteine and the closing phenylalanine or tryptophan. Fields, in order: D gene, clone size, V gene, J gene, CDR3 protein, CDR3 DNA. A D gene is named only where the DNA matches it firmly. Size values are once, few and many counts, or a class for expanded clones, and some rows have none.

TRBD2,.,TRBV6-1,TRBJ2-1,CASSETSGGAVYNEQFF,TGTGCCAGCAGTGAGACTAGCGGGGGGGCGGTCTACAATGAGCAGTTCTTC
.,.,TRBV7-7,TRBJ2-2,CASSFPYPPGELFF,TGTGCCAGCAGCTTCCCTTACCCCCCCGGGGAGCTGTTTTTT
TRBD2,.,TRBV5-1,TRBJ2-1,CASSFLAGEYNEQFF,TGCGCCAGCAGCTTCCTAGCGGGGGAATACAATGAGCAGTTCTTC
.,.,TRBV4-1,TRBJ2-5,CASSQDSGWRQETQYF,TGCGCCAGCAGCCAAGACTCGGGGTGGCGGCAAGAGACCCAGTACTTC
.,.,TRBV5-1,TRBJ2-7,CASHNSFYEQYF,TGCGCTTCCCACAATTCCTTCTACGAGCAGTACTTC
.,once,TRBV27,TRBJ2-1,CASSWVAGPYNEQFF,TGTGCCAGCAGTTGGGTAGCAGGGCCCTACAATGAGCAGTTCTTC
.,.,TRBV10-3,TRBJ1-6,CAITRTENSPLHF,TGTGCCATCACCAGGACAGAAAATTCACCCCTCCACTTT
TRBD1,.,TRBV11-3,TRBJ1-5,CASSLSPGGQYHSNQPQHF,TGTGCCAGCAGCTTATCTCCCGGGGGACAGTATCATAGCAATCAGCCCCAGCATTTT
TRBD1,.,TRBV10-3,TRBJ2-7,CAIKGTDHYEQYF,TGTGCCATCAAGGGGACAGACCACTACGAGCAGTACTTC
.,.,TRBV19,TRBJ2-4,CASTIGSNIAKNIQYF,TGTGCCAGTACTATCGGCAGTAACATAGCCAAAAACATTCAGTACTTC
.,.,TRBV27,TRBJ2-3,CASAHRGSGFTDTQYF,TGTGCCAGCGCCCATCGGGGGAGCGGGTTTACAGATACGCAGTATTTT
TRBD2,.,TRBV4-2,TRBJ2-3,CASSQGDQGGTDTQYF,TGTGCCAGCAGCCAAGGAGACCAGGGAGGGACAGATACGCAGTATTTT
.,.,TRBV5-1,TRBJ2-5,CASSLAQETQYF,TGCGCCAGCAGCTTGGCCCAAGAGACCCAGTACTTC
.,.,TRBV6-5,TRBJ1-4,CASKATNEKLFF,TGTGCCAGCAAGGCAACTAATGAAAAACTGTTTTTT
.,.,TRBV7-9,TRBJ2-1,CASSLAIEGNEQFF,TGTGCCAGCAGCTTAGCGATAGAAGGGAATGAGCAGTTCTTC
.,.,TRBV5-1,TRBJ1-1,CASSQQENTEAFF,TGCGCCAGCAGCCAGCAGGAGAACACTGAAGCTTTCTTT
.,.,TRBV7-2,TRBJ2-2,CASSPFRGGDTGELFF,TGTGCCAGCAGCCCCTTTCGCGGGGGCGACACCGGGGAGCTGTTTTTT
.,.,TRBV28,TRBJ1-6,CASSFRRDNSPLHF,TGTGCCAGCAGTTTTCGTAGAGATAATTCACCCCTCCACTTT
.,.,TRBV19,TRBJ1-5,CASSTGTGENQPQHF,TGTGCCAGTAGTACCGGGACTGGGGAAAATCAGCCCCAGCATTTT
.,.,TRBV5-4,TRBJ1-4,CASSLGRAAANEKLFF,TGTGCCAGCAGCTTGGGCAGGGCCGCGGCTAATGAAAAACTGTTTTTT
.,once,TRBV6-5,TRBJ1-4,CASRGWDTKRQKLFF,TGTGCCAGCAGGGGATGGGACACCAAGCGGCAAAAACTGTTTTTT
TRBD1,.,TRBV5-1,TRBJ1-1,CASSLASGGMNTEAFF,TGCGCCAGCAGCTTGGCGTCAGGGGGCATGAACACTGAAGCTTTCTTT
TRBD1,.,TRBV6-1,TRBJ2-7,CASRDNRGVMYEQYF,TGTGCCAGCAGGGACAACAGGGGGGTTATGTACGAGCAGTACTTC